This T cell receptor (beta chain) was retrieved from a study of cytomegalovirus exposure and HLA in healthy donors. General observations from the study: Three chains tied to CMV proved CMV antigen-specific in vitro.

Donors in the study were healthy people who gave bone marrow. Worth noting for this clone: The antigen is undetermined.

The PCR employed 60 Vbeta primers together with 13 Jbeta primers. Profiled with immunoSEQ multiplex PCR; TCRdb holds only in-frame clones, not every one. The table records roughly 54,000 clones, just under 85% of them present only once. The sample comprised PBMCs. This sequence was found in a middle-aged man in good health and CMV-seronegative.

The CDR3 loop reads CAISESDLAGGRDTQYF. DNA for the CDR3: TGTGCCATCAGTGAGTCCGACTTAGCGGGGGGAAGGGATACGCAGTATTTT. The chain is built from TRBV10-3 and TRBJ2-3, with 10 bases fitting TRBD2. In germline, CDR1 is ENHRY, CDR2 SYGVKD. The trim removed 0 bases at V and 6 bases at J, leaving 9 bases unmatched. This CDR3 contains 17 residues.